This T cell receptor beta chain is from a study of cytomegalovirus exposure and HLA in healthy donors. As concerns this clone: What it recognizes is unknown.

V was cut by 0 bases and J by 6 bases, with 8 bases left in between. Per germline, CDR1 KGHSH and CDR2 LQKENI. CDR3 length equals 13 residues. Study-wide results and limits: In terms of immune exposure information, only CMV serostatus was available.

The PCR had 60 Vbeta and 13 Jbeta primers. Measured with immunoSEQ multiplex PCR; TCRdb has only the in-frame clones, and not every one. With some 44,000 clones in the sample, the ten largest clones hold approximately 1.8%. The source is a woman aged 25 to 39 in good health and CMV-seronegative. J is TRBJ1-1 and V is TRBV18; D is unclear. Sequencing was done on a sample of PBMCs. CDR3 bases: TGTGCCAGCTCACCACCCACCCGGGCTGAAGCTTTCTTT. Translated, it gives CASSPPTRAEAFF.